A selection of T cell receptor beta chains follows, all from one sample in a study of shared clonotypes between healthy human individuals. The method was immunoSEQ multiplex PCR; TCRdb's version includes in-frame clones alone and lacks a portion of them. The sample holds around 2,000,000 clones, roughly 91% seen once. Sequencing was carried out using naive CD8+ T cells from PBMCs. Source of these receptors: a man aged 18-30 years in good health. Some clones in this sample may be carry-over from other donors' samples. Both conserved end residues are part of each CDR3. The order of the fields is D gene, clone size, J gene, V gene, CDR3 protein, CDR3 DNA. D genes are given only for firm matches. Only some rows state a clone size, as once, few, many or a class for expanded clones.

.,.,TRBJ1-2,TRBV28,CASSLEFRAENYGYTF,TGTGCCAGCAGTTTAGAGTTTCGAGCCGAGAACTATGGCTACACCTTC
.,.,TRBJ2-1,TRBV13,CASSPEIGYNEQFF,TGTGCCAGCAGCCCAGAGATAGGGTACAATGAGCAGTTCTTC
TRBD1,.,TRBJ1-1,TRBV2,CASGPGRTGPNTEAFF,TGTGCCAGCGGTCCCGGGAGGACAGGACCGAACACTGAAGCTTTCTTT
.,.,TRBJ1-1,TRBV11-2,CASSPHDLWGTHPNTEAFF,TGTGCCAGCAGCCCCCATGATTTGTGGGGCACCCATCCGAACACTGAAGCTTTCTTT
.,.,TRBJ2-1,TRBV5-4,CASSLVKGAYNEQFF,TGTGCCAGCAGCTTGGTGAAGGGAGCCTACAATGAGCAGTTCTTC
TRBD2,.,TRBJ2-1,TRBV9,CASSALAATVRNEQFF,TGTGCCAGCAGCGCCCTAGCGGCAACCGTTAGGAATGAGCAGTTCTTC
TRBD1,once,TRBJ2-7,TRBV9,CASSVVGGTGYEQYF,TGTGCCAGCAGCGTAGTAGGCGGGACAGGGTACGAGCAGTACTTC
.,.,TRBJ1-3,TRBV5-5,CASSFPAHPGGTIYF,TGTGCCAGCAGCTTTCCGGCCCACCCCGGCGGCACCATATATTTT
.,.,TRBJ2-1,TRBV27,CASSPLARGEQFF,TGTGCCAGCAGCCCACTTGCTCGAGGTGAGCAGTTCTTC
TRBD2,.,TRBJ2-6,TRBV11-2,CASSSPLAGVISGANVLTF,TGTGCCAGCAGCTCTCCACTAGCGGGGGTTATCTCTGGGGCCAACGTCCTGACTTTC
.,.,TRBJ2-4,TRBV29-1,CSVEEVPGNIQYF,TGCAGCGTTGAAGAGGTTCCGGGAAACATTCAGTACTTC
.,.,TRBJ1-2,TRBV9,CASSVALKGANYGYTF,TGTGCCAGCAGCGTAGCTCTAAAGGGGGCTAACTATGGCTACACCTTC
TRBD1,.,TRBJ2-5,TRBV7-3,CASTPTGGYGETQYF,TGTGCCAGCACTCCGACAGGGGGCTACGGGGAGACCCAGTACTTC
.,once,TRBJ2-7,TRBV5-1,CASSFGENYEQYF,TGCGCCAGCAGCTTCGGCGAGAACTACGAGCAGTACTTC
.,.,TRBJ2-7,TRBV6-6,CASSSGGRDEQYF,TGTGCCAGCAGCTCTGGGGGACGGGACGAGCAGTACTTC
.,once,TRBJ1-5,TRBV28,CASSVGERENQPQHF,TGTGCCAGCAGTGTCGGGGAAAGAGAGAATCAGCCCCAGCATTTT
.,.,TRBJ2-5,TRBV7-8,CASSFGGNQETQYF,TGTGCCAGCAGCTTTGGAGGCAACCAAGAGACCCAGTACTTC
.,.,TRBJ2-1,TRBV2,CASSEAGNSYNEQFF,TGTGCCAGCAGTGAGGCGGGCAACTCCTACAATGAGCAGTTCTTC
TRBD2,.,TRBJ2-3,TRBV9,CASSPSGRAVDTQYF,TGTGCCAGCAGCCCTAGCGGGAGGGCCGTAGATACGCAGTATTTT
.,.,TRBJ1-5,TRBV11-2,CASSSRGGDSNQPQHF,TGTGCCAGCAGCTCCCGGGGCGGGGATAGCAATCAGCCCCAGCATTTT
.,.,TRBJ2-1,TRBV27,CASSLMRPYNEQFF,TGTGCCAGCAGTTTGATGAGGCCCTACAATGAGCAGTTCTTC
TRBD1,.,TRBJ2-7,TRBV28,CASSPRDRDHEQYF,TGTGCCAGCAGTCCACGGGACAGGGACCACGAGCAGTACTTC
TRBD2,once,TRBJ2-2,TRBV7-2,CASSPTSGRENTGELFF,TGTGCCAGCAGCCCCACTAGCGGGAGGGAGAACACCGGGGAGCTGTTTTTT
TRBD2,.,TRBJ2-7,TRBV28,CASSSPLLAGVDEQYF,TGTGCCAGCAGTTCTCCCCTCCTAGCGGGAGTTGACGAGCAGTACTTC
TRBD1,.,TRBJ1-1,TRBV15,CATSRAGGSTEAFF,TGTGCCACCAGCAGAGCAGGGGGCAGCACTGAAGCTTTCTTT
.,.,TRBJ2-1,TRBV9,CASSVFAGMDGEQFF,TGTGCCAGCAGCGTATTTGCAGGGATGGATGGTGAGCAGTTCTTC
.,.,TRBJ2-1,TRBV6-5,CASSLSGVYNEQFF,TGTGCCAGCAGTTTGAGCGGAGTTTACAATGAGCAGTTCTTC
TRBD2,.,TRBJ2-5,TRBV19,CASRSSAGEEGETQYF,TGTGCCAGTAGGTCCTCAGCGGGAGAGGAGGGGGAGACCCAGTACTTC
.,.,TRBJ2-7,TRBV7-2,CASSLAPPGSYQARSYEQYF,TGTGCCAGCAGCTTAGCTCCCCCGGGTTCCTACCAAGCCCGGAGCTACGAGCAGTACTTC
TRBD1,.,TRBJ2-7,TRBV4-1,CASSGQGAPTYEQYF,TGCGCCAGCAGCGGACAGGGGGCACCGACCTACGAGCAGTACTTC
TRBD1,.,TRBJ2-7,TRBV29-1,CSVAEGAQVSYEQYF,TGCAGCGTTGCAGAGGGGGCGCAAGTCTCCTACGAGCAGTACTTC
.,.,TRBJ2-3,TRBV28,CASSFGRSYTDTQYF,TGTGCCAGCAGTTTCGGCAGAAGCTACACAGATACGCAGTATTTT